This entry lists 7 T cell receptor beta chains sequenced from one sample in a study of cytomegalovirus exposure and HLA in healthy donors (dated by TCRdb to between 2016 and 2019). Libraries were prepared through the immunoSEQ multiplex PCR assay. For the multiplex PCR, a mixture combining 60 forward primers for TCR Vbeta segments and 13 reverse primers for TCR Jbeta segments was used. In TCRdb, the immuneACCESS table is reduced to in-frame sequences with V and J assigned. These tables do not hold every clone; where another copy was compared, an unresolved V gene accounts for under half, and the others remain unexplained. In this sample's table one finds tens of thousands of clones. 3.5% to 4.5% of the sample is in the top ten clones. Source material: PBMCs. These TCRs come from a man between 18 and 35 years old in good health and CMV-seropositive.

This chain connects TRBV29-1 to TRBJ1-1; D possibly corresponds to TRBD1 (6 bases). Germline values: CDR1 SQVTM, CDR2 ANQGSEA. V was cut by 0 bases and J by 5 bases, with 13 bases left in between. There are 14 residues in the CDR3. The CDR3 loop reads CSVEDRAGVTEAFF. The CDR3 bases are TGCAGCGTTGAAGATCGGGCAGGGGTTACTGAAGCTTTCTTT. The whole variable domain, filled in from reference TRBV29-1 and TRBJ1-1, reads SAVISQKPSRDICQRGTSLTIQCQVDSQVTMMFWYRQQPGQSLTLIATANQGSEATYESGFVIDKFPISRPNLTFSTLTVSNMSPEDSSIYLCSVEDRAGVTEAFFGQGTRLTVV.

The V and J genes are TRBV4-2 and TRBJ2-4; 7 nucleotides agree with TRBD2. The CDR3 is 20 amino acids. CDR1 LGHNA and CDR2 YNFKEQ come from the germline V gene. J lost 0 bases, V lost 5 bases, and 19 bases had no gene match. The CDR3 DNA follows: TGTGCCAGCAGCTCTCCCCTGGCGGGAGTCGAACTATTAGCCAAAAACATTCAGTACTTC. Encoded protein: CASSSPLAGVELLAKNIQYF.

The chain uses TRBV13 and TRBJ2-7; no definite D call. This CDR3 contains 12 residues. Germline V gene lookup returns CDR1 PRHDT and CDR2 FYEKMQ (reference sequence). Trimming cost V 3 bases and J 7 bases, with 10 bases left between them. Here the CDR3 DNA reads TGTGCCAGCAGCTTTACCTCGGTGGAGCAGTACTTC. This sequence encodes CASSFTSVEQYF.

In nucleotides, the CDR3 is TGTGCCAGCAGTGAAGCGCTTCGAGCGGGGGGCTACAATGAGCAGTTCTTC. Protein sequence: CASSEALRAGGYNEQFF. The chain links TRBV6-1 to TRBJ2-1, with 9 bases fitting TRBD2. V was clipped by 0 bases and J by 3 bases; unmatched bases: 6. CDR3 length equals 17 residues. In germline, CDR1 is MNHNS, CDR2 SASEGT.

This sequence joins TRBV28 and TRBJ1-2; 8 bases align to TRBD1. Per germline, CDR1 MDHEN and CDR2 SYDVKM. V was pared by 6 bases and J by 3 bases, with 3 bases of the junction left unmatched. The CDR3 contains 13 residues. CDR3 sequence: CASRVTGDYGYTF. CDR3 nucleotides: TGTGCCAGCAGGGTGACAGGGGACTATGGCTACACCTTC.

A word on this clone: Within the sample, other DNA sequences also encode this same CDR3. The chain has TRBV5-4 and TRBJ1-2; TRBD1 agrees at 9 bases. The CDR3 has 15 residues. CDR1 SGHNT and CDR2 YYREEE come from the germline V gene (reference sequence). J gave up 4 bases and V 2 bases, and 6 bases lay outside the gene matches. CDR3 coding DNA: TGTGCCAGCAGCTTTCCGGGACAGGGCAGCTATGGCTACACCTTC. Encoded protein: CASSFPGQGSYGYTF.

The chain links TRBV18 to TRBJ2-1; 7 nucleotides align to TRBD1. CDR1 is KGHSH and CDR2 is LQKENI in the germline V gene. The CDR3 loop spans 15 amino acids. V gave up 2 bases and J gave up 4 bases; unmatched junction bases: 5. For the CDR3, the DNA is TGTGCCAGCTCACCAAGGGGACAGAAATACAATGAGCAGTTCTTC. Encoded protein: CASSPRGQKYNEQFF.